Presented here are 19 T cell receptor beta chains from one specimen sequenced in a study of blood T cells in healthy people across ages. A second PCR of 7 to 11 cycles used a sample-barcoded 5' primer and a J-beta primer mix. TCRdb processed the 5' RACE reads anew with MiXCR; each CDR3 protein has one entry. The table includes 550,000 to 750,000 distinct CDR3 sequences, around 21% detected once. Specimen: blood. These TCRs come from a man aged 65 to 85 in good health.

The V gene is TRBV9, the J gene TRBJ2-5; D uncertain. The end of the DNA aligns better with TRBJ2-7, so the J call may be wrong. The CDR3 has 14 amino acids. Per germline, CDR1 SGDLS and CDR2 YYNGEE. CDR3 in amino acids: CASSPRSYDYEQYF. As DNA, the CDR3 is TGTGCCAGCAGCCCACGGTCCTATGACTACGAGCAGTACTTC.

Of note for this clonotype: The junction departs from the called germline gene at one end, perhaps through a read error. The chain recombines TRBV3-1 with TRBJ1-6; D remains ambiguous. Germline lookup yields CDR1 LGHDT and CDR2 YNNKEL (reference sequence). There are 18 residues in the CDR3. CDR3 residues: CASSQVAGGKVPNSPLRF. CDR3 coding DNA: TGTGCCAGCAGCCAAGTAGCTGGCGGTAAAGTCCCTAATTCACCCCTCCGCTTT. The whole variable domain, filled in from reference TRBV3-1 and TRBJ1-6, reads DTAVSQTPKYLVTQMGNDKSIKCEQNLGHDTMYWYKQDSKKFLKIMFSYNNKELIINETVPNRFSPKSPDKAHLNLHINSLELGDSAVYFCASSQVAGGKVPNSPLRFGNGTRLTVT.

V is TRBV20-1 and J is TRBJ1-5; unclear D gene. The ends were cut back, 2 bases at V and 5 bases at J, with 7 bases in the middle. The CDR3 spans 12 residues. The germline CDR1 and CDR2 sequences are DFQATT and SNEGSKA (reference sequence). This CDR3 is CSARPEDQPQHF. In nucleotides, the CDR3 is TGCAGTGCTAGACCCGAGGATCAGCCCCAGCATTTT.

The rearrangement uses TRBV25-1 and TRBJ1-5, with D unresolved. This CDR3 is 14 amino acids long. The germline V gene encodes CDR1 MGHDK and CDR2 SYGVNS. V was trimmed by 4 bases and J by 3 bases, leaving 10 bases between them. The CDR3 protein is CASSAVTANQPQHF. The CDR3 nucleotides are TGTGCCAGCAGTGCGGTGACTGCCAATCAGCCCCAGCATTTT.

This chain links TRBV6-5 with TRBJ1-1; D is unclear. Germline CDR1 is MNHEY and CDR2 is SVGAGI. V lost 5 bases and J lost 1, with 8 bases in between. CDR3 length: 13 residues. The DNA for the CDR3 is TGTGCCAGCAGTGGGTCGGCGAACACTGAAGCTTTCTTT. This codes for CASSGSANTEAFF.

CDR3 loop: CASSWDSSNEKLFF. CDR3 DNA: TGCGCCAGCAGCTGGGACAGTTCGAATGAAAAACTGTTTTTT. The chain couples TRBV5-1 to TRBJ1-4, with 7 bases fitting TRBD1. CDR3 length: 14 residues. Germline CDR1 SGHRS, CDR2 YFSETQ. With V trimmed by 3 bases and J by 5 bases, 4 bases remained unmatched.

The V call is TRBV7-2, the J call TRBJ2-1; 11 bases agree with TRBD2. The germline V gene has CDR1 SGHTA and CDR2 FQGNSA. The CDR3 has 12 residues. Trimming at V came to 5 bases and at J to 14 bases, leaving 5 bases not matched to a gene. The CDR3 sequence: CASSLGLAGEFF. CDR3 in DNA: TGTGCCAGCAGCCTCGGACTAGCGGGCGAGTTCTTC. Full variable domain (remainder filled in from reference TRBV7-2 and TRBJ2-1): GAGVSQSPSNKVTEKGKDVELRCDPISGHTALYWYRQSLGQGLEFLIYFQGNSAPDKSGLPSDRFSAERTGGSVSTLTIQRTQQEDSAVYLCASSLGLAGEFFGPGTRLTVL.

The gene calls are TRBV2 and TRBJ1-1; D is possibly TRBD1 (5 bases). Germline values: CDR1 SNHLY, CDR2 FYNNEI. The CDR3 runs to 14 residues. V gave up 4 bases and J gave up 5 bases, with 14 bases separating them. Here the CDR3 reads CASSAAGLRTEAFF. As DNA, the CDR3 is TGTGCCAGCAGTGCCGCGGGGCTACGGACTGAAGCTTTCTTT.

The chain couples TRBV7-2 to TRBJ1-6, with D maybe TRBD1 (5 bases). CDR1 and CDR2 (germline): SGHTA, FQGNSA. Trimming pared 0 bases from V and 9 bases from J, leaving 6 bases between. This CDR3 spans 13 amino acids. The chain's CDR3 is CASSLAGGSPLHF. DNA for the CDR3: TGTGCCAGCAGCTTAGCGGGGGGTTCACCCCTCCACTTT. Supplemented by reference TRBV7-2 and TRBJ1-6, the full variable domain reads GAGVSQSPSNKVTEKGKDVELRCDPISGHTALYWYRQSLGQGLEFLIYFQGNSAPDKSGLPSDRFSAERTGGSVSTLTIQRTQQEDSAVYLCASSLAGGSPLHFGNGTRLTVT.

Comment on this clonotype: Given the absence of the conserved phenylalanine or tryptophan at the CDR3 end, a read error is likely. No DNA is shown, since the ends of the CDR3 on it are uncertain; the CDR3 is the one TCRdb lists. V gene TRBV7-2 combines with J gene TRBJ2-7; TRBD1, the table's D call, was not compared with the DNA. The CDR3 is 13 amino acids in total, end residues counted. Germline V CDR1 and CDR2: SGHTA, FQGNSA. The CDR3 sequence: CASSLERDSLSLI.

V gene TRBV29-1 combines with J gene TRBJ2-1, with 11 nucleotides matching TRBD2. J was trimmed by 2 bases and V by 4 bases; bases with no gene match: 7. CDR1 and CDR2 from the germline V gene are SQVTM and ANQGSEA. The CDR3 length is 16 residues. CDR3 sequence reads: CSVVPPTSGTYNEQFF. The CDR3 DNA sequence: TGCAGCGTTGTCCCTCCGACTAGCGGGACCTACAATGAGCAGTTCTTC.

This clonotype was seen only once. The CDR3 bases are TGCAGTGCAACGGGGGGGCGGCAGAGCACAGATACGCAGTATTTT. Translation: CSATGGRQSTDTQYF. The chain is built from TRBV20-1 and TRBJ2-3; 8 nucleotides align to TRBD2. V was pared by 6 bases and J by 0 bases, with 8 bases of the junction left unmatched. CDR3 length: 15 amino acids. Germline CDR1 is DFQATT and CDR2 is SNEGSKA (reference sequence).

The V call is TRBV5-6, the J call TRBJ1-2; D remains unclear. Trimming stripped 5 bases from V and 1 base from J, with 9 bases between. The CDR3 sequence is 13 residues long. Looked up from germline, CDR1 is SGHDT and CDR2 is YYEEEE. The CDR3 region is CASRPVFNYGYTF. DNA for the CDR3: TGTGCCAGCAGGCCCGTCTTTAACTATGGCTACACCTTC.

The V and J genes are TRBV10-3 and TRBJ2-2; D uncertain. This CDR3 has 15 residues. Trimming removed 3 bases at V and 2 bases at J, with 10 bases between. Germline loops: CDR1 ENHRY, CDR2 SYGVKD. The DNA for the CDR3 is TGTGCCATCAGTGACCGCGACGGAAACACCGGGGAGCTGTTTTTT. Protein product: CAISDRDGNTGELFF.

This clonotype has just a few counts. This rearrangement joins TRBV6-2 or TRBV6-3 to TRBJ2-1, with D perhaps TRBD1 or TRBD2 (5 bases each). V dropped 10 bases and J dropped 3 bases, with 10 bases sitting between them. This CDR3 region has 12 residues. Per germline, CDR1 MNHEY and CDR2 SVGEGT. As DNA, the CDR3 is TGTGCCACCTGGGACCACTACAATGAGCAGTTCTTC. Residues: CATWDHYNEQFF.

The rearrangement links TRBV6-5 to TRBJ1-2; D is uncertain. The germline CDR1 and CDR2 sequences are MNHEY and SVGAGI. The CDR3 has 14 amino acids. V lost 0 bases to trimming and J lost 4 bases, with 9 bases between them. The CDR3 DNA follows: TGTGCCAGCAGTTACTCAACGGCACCCTATGGCTACACCTTC. This codes for CASSYSTAPYGYTF.

This clonotype appeared many times. The rearrangement joins TRBV5-1 to TRBJ1-4, with a possible D match to TRBD1 (5 bases). With 3 bases removed from V and 4 bases from J, the gap between germline ends came to 10 bases. CDR3 size: 14 residues. Looked up from germline, CDR1 is SGHRS and CDR2 is YFSETQ. CDR3 nucleotide sequence: TGCGCCAGCAGCTGGGGGACTGATAATGAAAAACTGTTTTTT. It is translated as CASSWGTDNEKLFF.

This clonotype was counted between two and nine times. This chain uses TRBV12-3 or TRBV12-4 with TRBJ1-3; the D gene is possibly TRBD1 (5 bases). V lost 2 bases and J lost 4, with 12 bases in between. The CDR3 contains 15 residues. The CDR3 region has the DNA TGTGCCAGCAGTTTAAGACAGCCTCGGGGAAACACCATATATTTT. Translation gives CASSLRQPRGNTIYF.

This clonotype was seen repeatedly, ten times or more. V gene TRBV18 combines with J gene TRBJ1-4; no definite D call. Germline V gene data show CDR1 as KGHSH and CDR2 as LQKENI. V was trimmed by 6 bases and J by 0 bases, leaving 8 bases between them. The CDR3 covers 14 residues. The CDR3 nucleotides read TGTGCCAGCTCCCGGGGTGCAACTAATGAAAAACTGTTTTTT. It yields the protein CASSRGATNEKLFF.